Listed below are T cell receptor beta chains from one sample, sequenced in a study of CD8+ T cells in alopecia areata. Only in-frame clones appear in the TCRdb table, and some are missing; sequencing was by immunoSEQ multiplex PCR. Of about 190,000 clones listed, about 60% are singletons. Sequenced material: CD4+ T cells sorted from blood, taken at week 4, from a patient treated with tofacitinib. All receptors derive from a human donor with alopecia areata. The CDR3 runs from the conserved cysteine through the conserved F or W. D genes are given only for firm matches. Size values are once, few and many counts, or a class for expanded clones, and some rows have none.

J | size | D | V | DNA | CDR3
TRBJ2-7 | . | . | TRBV29-1 | TGCAGCGCCTCCCTGGGCCCTTCCTACGAGCAGTACTTC | CSASLGPSYEQYF
TRBJ2-2 | . | . | TRBV6-5 | TGTGCCAGCAGTTACACCATACCCGGGGAGCTGTTTTTT | CASSYTIPGELFF
TRBJ2-1 | few | TRBD2 | TRBV7-3 | TGTGCCAGCAGCTTAGGTCCGGGACTAGGGGGCAATGAGCAGTTCTTC | CASSLGPGLGGNEQFF
TRBJ2-7 | . | TRBD2 | TRBV7-2 | TGTGCCAGCAGCTTAGCGGGCGGGGGGGCCTACGAGCAGTACTTC | CASSLAGGGAYEQYF
TRBJ1-5 | few | . | TRBV30 | TGTGCCTGGAGTGTGAGGGCGAATCAGCCCCAGCATTTT | CAWSVRANQPQHF
TRBJ2-7 | . | TRBD1 | TRBV25-1 | TGTGCCAGCAGTGCGGTGGCGGGGACAGGGGATATTCAGCAGTACTTC | CASSAVAGTGDIQQYF
TRBJ1-3 | . | . | TRBV30 | TGTGCCTGGACTCGGACACTCTCTGGAAACACCATATATTTT | CAWTRTLSGNTIYF
TRBJ1-2 | . | . | TRBV6-5 | TGTGCCAGCAGTTACTCGACGGGGCTGGGAGGCTACACCTTC | CASSYSTGLGGYTF
TRBJ2-7 | once | . | TRBV10-3 | TGTGCCATCAGTGAGCCCCAGCGGGCATCCTACGAGCAGTACTTC | CAISEPQRASYEQYF
TRBJ1-2 | . | TRBD1 | TRBV28 | TGTGCCAGCAGTTTTTTTGGGACAGCACTTTATGGCTACACCTTC | CASSFFGTALYGYTF
TRBJ1-1 | . | . | TRBV30 | TGTGCCTGGAGTGTAAGGTTCGGAGGAGCTTTCTTT | CAWSVRFGGAFF
TRBJ2-7 | . | TRBD2 | TRBV2 | TGTGCCAGCAGTGAAATCCCTAGCGGGACCAGATACGAGCAGTACTTC | CASSEIPSGTRYEQYF
TRBJ1-2 | few | . | TRBV30 | TGTGCCTGGAGTGTAACAGCGAACTATGGCTACACCTTC | CAWSVTANYGYTF
TRBJ2-7 | few | TRBD2 | TRBV29-1 | TGCAGCGTTCTGAAACTAGCGGGAGGGTACGAGCAGTACTTC | CSVLKLAGGYEQYF
TRBJ2-6 | many | TRBD1 | TRBV6-4 | TGTGCCAGTGGACAGGCAAGCTCTGGGGCCAACGTCCTGACTTTC | CASGQASSGANVLTF
TRBJ1-4 | . | . | TRBV29-1 | TGCAGCGTTGCGGAGGGGCGGGAAAAACTGTTTTTT | CSVAEGREKLFF
TRBJ1-2 | . | TRBD1 | TRBV29-1 | TGCAGCGTTGAGACAGGGGGCTATGGCTACACCTTC | CSVETGGYGYTF
TRBJ2-2 | few | . | TRBV30 | TGTGCCAGGATGGGAAACACCGGGGAGCTGTTTTTT | CARMGNTGELFF